This T cell receptor (beta chain) was found in a study of regulatory T cells in long-lasting Graves disease. Assembly of TCR beta libraries relied on iRepertoire HTBI primers together with Arm-PCR of CDR3 regions. A single record per CDR3 protein comes from TCRdb applying MiXCR to the multiplex PCR reads. The sample gives 360,000 or so distinct CDR3 sequences, approximately 12% of which show up once; approximately 17% is in the top ten. This clonotype appeared a few times. Trimming pared 1 base from V and 6 bases from J, leaving 10 bases between. CDR1 and CDR2 from the germline V gene are SGHAT and FQDESV (reference sequence). The CDR3 loop spans 13 amino acids. The time point is: newly diagnosed GD, antithyroid drugs for less than 3 months. PBMC-derived RNA was used for the TCR library. The same sample was also used in a study of T cells in Graves' hyperthyroidism and ophthalmopathy. That work states: Patients were aged 18 to 65, had disease duration under 2 months, and had newly diagnosed hyperthyroidism. Clinical symptoms, serum thyroxine and TRAb, thyroid ultrasound and orbital computed tomography together formed the diagnostic basis. The HTBI set primed first-round TCR CDR3 RT-PCR. Researchers found most expanded thyroid clonotypes above 0.001 in blood as well.

Sequenced here: peripheral blood mononuclear cells (PBMCs), sampled at new diagnosis, from a patient treated with antithyroid drugs. The TCR was taken from a woman between 18 and 29 years old with Graves disease. The chain joins TRBV11-1 to TRBJ2-7, with D possibly matching TRBD1 (6 bases). The CDR3 loop reads CASSLGTEAEQYV. CDR3 bases: TGTGCCAGCAGCTTAGGGACAGAAGCCGAGCAGTACGTC.